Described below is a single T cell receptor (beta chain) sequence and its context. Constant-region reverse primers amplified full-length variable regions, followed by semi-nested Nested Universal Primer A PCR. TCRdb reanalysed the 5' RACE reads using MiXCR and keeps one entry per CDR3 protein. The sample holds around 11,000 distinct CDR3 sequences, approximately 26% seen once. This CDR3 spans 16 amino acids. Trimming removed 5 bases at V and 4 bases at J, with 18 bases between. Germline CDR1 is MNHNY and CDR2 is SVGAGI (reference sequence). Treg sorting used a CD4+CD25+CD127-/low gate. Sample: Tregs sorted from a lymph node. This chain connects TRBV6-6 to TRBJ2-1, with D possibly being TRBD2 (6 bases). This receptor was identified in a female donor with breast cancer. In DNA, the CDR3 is TGTGCCAGCAGTCAGTCTGAGGCTAGCGCGTACAATGAGCAGTTCTTC. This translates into CASSQSEASAYNEQFF.